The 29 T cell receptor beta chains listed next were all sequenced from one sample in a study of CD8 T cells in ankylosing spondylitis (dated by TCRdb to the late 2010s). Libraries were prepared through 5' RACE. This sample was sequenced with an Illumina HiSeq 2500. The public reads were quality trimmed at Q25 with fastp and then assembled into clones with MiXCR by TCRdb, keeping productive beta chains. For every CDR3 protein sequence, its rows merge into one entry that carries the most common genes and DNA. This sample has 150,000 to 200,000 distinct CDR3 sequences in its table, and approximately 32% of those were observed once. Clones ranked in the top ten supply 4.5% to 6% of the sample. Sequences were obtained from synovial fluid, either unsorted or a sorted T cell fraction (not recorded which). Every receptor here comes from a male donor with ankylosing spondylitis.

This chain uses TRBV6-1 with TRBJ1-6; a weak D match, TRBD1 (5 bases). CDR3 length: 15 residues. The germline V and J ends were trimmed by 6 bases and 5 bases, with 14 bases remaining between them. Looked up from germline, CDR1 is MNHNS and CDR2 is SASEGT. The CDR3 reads CASRIDSLNNSPLHF. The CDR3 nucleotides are TGTGCCAGCAGGATTGACAGTTTGAATAATTCACCCCTCCACTTT.

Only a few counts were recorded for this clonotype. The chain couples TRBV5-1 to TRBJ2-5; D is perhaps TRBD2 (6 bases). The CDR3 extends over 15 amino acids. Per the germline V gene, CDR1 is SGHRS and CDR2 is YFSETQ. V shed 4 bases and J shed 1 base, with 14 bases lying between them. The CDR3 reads CASSAGHSSQETQYF. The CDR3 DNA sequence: TGCGCCAGCAGCGCGGGGCATAGTTCCCAAGAGACCCAGTACTTC.

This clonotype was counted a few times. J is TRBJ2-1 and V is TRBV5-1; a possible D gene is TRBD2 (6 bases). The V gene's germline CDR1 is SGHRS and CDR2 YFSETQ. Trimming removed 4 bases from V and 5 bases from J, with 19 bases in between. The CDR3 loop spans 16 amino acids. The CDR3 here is CASSPELARVDNEQFF. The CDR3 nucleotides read TGCGCCAGCAGCCCAGAACTAGCTCGGGTGGACAATGAGCAGTTCTTC.

CDR3 bases: TGTGCCAGCAGTGTCAACAGGGGGCTCACCTACGAGCAGTACTTC. This codes for CASSVNRGLTYEQYF. The rearrangement joins TRBV25-1 to TRBJ2-7; TRBD1 aligns across 9 bases. J lost 2 bases, V lost 4 bases, and 6 bases had no gene match. In germline, CDR1 is MGHDK, CDR2 SYGVNS. The CDR3 sequence is 15 residues long.

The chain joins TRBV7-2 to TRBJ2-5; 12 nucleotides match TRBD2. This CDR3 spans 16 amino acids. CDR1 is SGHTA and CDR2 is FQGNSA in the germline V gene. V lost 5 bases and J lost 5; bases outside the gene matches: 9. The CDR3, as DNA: TGTGCCAGCAGCCTCCGGACTAGCGGGATACAGGAGACCCAGTACTTC. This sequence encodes CASSLRTSGIQETQYF. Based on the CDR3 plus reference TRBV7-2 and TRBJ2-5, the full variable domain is GAGVSQSPSNKVTEKGKDVELRCDPISGHTALYWYRQSLGQGLEFLIYFQGNSAPDKSGLPSDRFSAERTGGSVSTLTIQRTQQEDSAVYLCASSLRTSGIQETQYFGPGTRLLVL.

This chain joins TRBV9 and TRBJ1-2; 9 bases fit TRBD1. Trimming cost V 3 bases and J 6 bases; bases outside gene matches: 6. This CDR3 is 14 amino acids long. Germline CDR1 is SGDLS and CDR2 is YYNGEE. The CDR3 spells CASSATGQGDGYTF. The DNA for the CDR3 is TGTGCCAGCAGCGCGACGGGACAGGGTGATGGCTACACCTTC.

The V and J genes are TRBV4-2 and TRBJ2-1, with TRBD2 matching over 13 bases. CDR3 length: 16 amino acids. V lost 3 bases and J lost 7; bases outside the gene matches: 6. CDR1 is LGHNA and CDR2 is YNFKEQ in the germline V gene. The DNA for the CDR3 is TGTGCCAGCAGCCAGGACGGACTAGCGGGAGAGAATGAGCAGTTCTTC. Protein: CASSQDGLAGENEQFF.

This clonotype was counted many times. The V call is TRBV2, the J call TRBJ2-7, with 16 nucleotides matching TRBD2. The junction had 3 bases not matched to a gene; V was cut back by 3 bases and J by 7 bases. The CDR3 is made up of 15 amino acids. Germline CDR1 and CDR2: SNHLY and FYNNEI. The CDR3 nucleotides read TGTGCCAGCAGTGACGGGACTAGCGGGAGGGTTGAGCAGTACTTC. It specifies CASSDGTSGRVEQYF.

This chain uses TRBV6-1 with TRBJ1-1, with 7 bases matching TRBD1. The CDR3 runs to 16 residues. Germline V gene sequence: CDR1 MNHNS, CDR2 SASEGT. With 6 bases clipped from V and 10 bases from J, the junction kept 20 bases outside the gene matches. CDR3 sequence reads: CASRRYPHEGASGAFF. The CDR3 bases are TGTGCCAGCAGGAGGTATCCACACGAGGGGGCCTCTGGAGCTTTCTTT.

CDR3 coding DNA: TGTGCCAGCAGTCAGACGGAGAACAATGAGCAGTTCTTC. It codes for CASSQTENNEQFF. This chain connects TRBV6-2 or TRBV6-3 to TRBJ2-1; no clear D gene. Trimming shortened V by 5 bases and J by 5 bases, and 10 bases separated the two germline ends. This CDR3 contains 13 residues. CDR1 and CDR2 from the germline V gene are MNHEY and SVGEGT.

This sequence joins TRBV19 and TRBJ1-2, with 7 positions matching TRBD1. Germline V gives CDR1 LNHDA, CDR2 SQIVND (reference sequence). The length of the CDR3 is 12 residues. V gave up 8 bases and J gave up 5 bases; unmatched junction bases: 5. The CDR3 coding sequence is TGTGCCAGTTCGACAGGGCCATATGGCTACACCTTC. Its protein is CASSTGPYGYTF.

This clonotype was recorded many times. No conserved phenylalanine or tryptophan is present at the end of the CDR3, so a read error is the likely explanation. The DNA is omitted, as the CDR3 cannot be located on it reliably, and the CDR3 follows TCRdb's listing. The CDR3 sequence is CASSYGGGNLWL. The chain employs TRBV6-5 and TRBJ2-7; TRBD1 is the table's D call and was not checked against the DNA. CDR1 and CDR2 from the germline V gene are MNHEY and SVGAGI. Inclusive of both ends, the CDR3 amounts to 12 amino acids.

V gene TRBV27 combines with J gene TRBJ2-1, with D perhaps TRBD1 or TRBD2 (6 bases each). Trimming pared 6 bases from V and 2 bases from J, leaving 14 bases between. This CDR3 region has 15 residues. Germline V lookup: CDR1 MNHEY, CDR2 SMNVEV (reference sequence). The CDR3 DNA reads TGTGCCAGCAGGGAGGGGGTTCTTACCTACAATGAGCAGTTCTTC. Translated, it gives CASREGVLTYNEQFF.

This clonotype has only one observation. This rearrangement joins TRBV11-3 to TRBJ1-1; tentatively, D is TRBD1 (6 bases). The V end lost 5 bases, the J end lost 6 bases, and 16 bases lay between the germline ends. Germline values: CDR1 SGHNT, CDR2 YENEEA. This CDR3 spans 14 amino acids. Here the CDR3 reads CASSRDRMIAEAFF. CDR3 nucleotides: TGTGCCAGCAGCCGCGACAGGATGATAGCTGAAGCTTTCTTT.

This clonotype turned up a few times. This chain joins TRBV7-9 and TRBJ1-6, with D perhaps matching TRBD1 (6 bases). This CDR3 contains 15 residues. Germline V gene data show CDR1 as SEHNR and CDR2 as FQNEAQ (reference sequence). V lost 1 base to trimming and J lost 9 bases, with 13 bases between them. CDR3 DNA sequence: TGTGCCAGCAGCTTAGAGGGGACACCCTCTTCACCCCTCCACTTT. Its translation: CASSLEGTPSSPLHF.

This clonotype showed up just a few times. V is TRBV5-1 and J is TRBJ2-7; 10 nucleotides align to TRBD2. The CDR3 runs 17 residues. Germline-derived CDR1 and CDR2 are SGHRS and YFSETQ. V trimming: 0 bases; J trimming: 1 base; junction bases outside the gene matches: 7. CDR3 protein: CASSLDPSGSGSYEQYF. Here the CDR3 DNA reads TGCGCCAGCAGCTTGGATCCTAGCGGGAGTGGATCCTACGAGCAGTACTTC.

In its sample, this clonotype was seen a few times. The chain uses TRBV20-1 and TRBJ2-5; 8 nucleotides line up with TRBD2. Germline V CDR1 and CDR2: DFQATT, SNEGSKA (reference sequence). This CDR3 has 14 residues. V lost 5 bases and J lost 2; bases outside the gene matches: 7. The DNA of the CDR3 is TGCAGTGCTTTTTTAGCGGGGCTACAAGAGACCCAGTACTTC. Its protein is CSAFLAGLQETQYF.

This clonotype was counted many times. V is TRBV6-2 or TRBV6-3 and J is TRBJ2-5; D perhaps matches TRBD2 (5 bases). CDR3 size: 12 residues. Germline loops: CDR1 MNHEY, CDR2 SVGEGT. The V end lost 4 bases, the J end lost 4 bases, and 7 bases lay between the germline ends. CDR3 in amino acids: CASSSRGETQYF. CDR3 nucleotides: TGTGCCAGCAGTTCCCGGGGAGAGACCCAGTACTTC.

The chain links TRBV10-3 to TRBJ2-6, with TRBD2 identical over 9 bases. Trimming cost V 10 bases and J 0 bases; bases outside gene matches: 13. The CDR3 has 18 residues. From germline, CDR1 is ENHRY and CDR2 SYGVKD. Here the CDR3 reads CATRAGGSTSSGANVLTF. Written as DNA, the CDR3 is TGTGCCACCCGCGCGGGAGGGAGCACGAGCTCTGGGGCCAACGTCCTGACTTTC.

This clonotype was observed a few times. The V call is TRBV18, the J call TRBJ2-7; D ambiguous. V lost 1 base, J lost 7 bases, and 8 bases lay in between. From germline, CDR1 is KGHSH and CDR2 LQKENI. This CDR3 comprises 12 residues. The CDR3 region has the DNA TGTGCCAGCTCACCACTAGGTTGGGAGCAGTACTTC. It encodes CASSPLGWEQYF. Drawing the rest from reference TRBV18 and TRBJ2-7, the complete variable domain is NAGVMQNPRHLVRRRGQEARLRCSPMKGHSHVYWYRQLPEEGLKFMVYLQKENIIDESGMPKERFSAEFPKEGPSILRIQQVVRGDSAAYFCASSPLGWEQYFGPGTRLTVT.

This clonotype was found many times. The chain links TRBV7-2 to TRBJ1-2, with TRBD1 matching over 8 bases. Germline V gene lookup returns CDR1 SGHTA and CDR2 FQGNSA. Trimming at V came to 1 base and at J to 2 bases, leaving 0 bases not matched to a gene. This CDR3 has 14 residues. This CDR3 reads CASSLGDRNYGYTF. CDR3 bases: TGTGCCAGCAGCTTAGGGGACAGGAACTATGGCTACACCTTC.

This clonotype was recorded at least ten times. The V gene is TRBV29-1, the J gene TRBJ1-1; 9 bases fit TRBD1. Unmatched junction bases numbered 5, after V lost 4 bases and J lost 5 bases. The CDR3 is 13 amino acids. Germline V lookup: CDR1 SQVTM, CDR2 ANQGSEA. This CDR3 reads CSVGDRAWTEAFF. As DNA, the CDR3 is TGCAGCGTTGGGGACAGGGCATGGACTGAAGCTTTCTTT.

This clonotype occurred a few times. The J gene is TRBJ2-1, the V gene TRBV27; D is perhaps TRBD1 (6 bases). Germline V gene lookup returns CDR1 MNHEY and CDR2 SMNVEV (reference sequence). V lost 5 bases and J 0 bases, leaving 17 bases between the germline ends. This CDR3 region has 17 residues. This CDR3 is CASSPIPGQLSYNEQFF. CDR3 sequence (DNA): TGTGCCAGCAGTCCAATTCCGGGACAACTCTCCTACAATGAGCAGTTCTTC.

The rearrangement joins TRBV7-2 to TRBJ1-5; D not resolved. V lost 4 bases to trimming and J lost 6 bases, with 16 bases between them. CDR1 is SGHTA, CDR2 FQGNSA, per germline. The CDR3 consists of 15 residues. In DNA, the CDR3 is TGTGCCAGCAGCTCGGGCCAGAATGGCGGTCAGCCCCAGCATTTT. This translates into CASSSGQNGGQPQHF.

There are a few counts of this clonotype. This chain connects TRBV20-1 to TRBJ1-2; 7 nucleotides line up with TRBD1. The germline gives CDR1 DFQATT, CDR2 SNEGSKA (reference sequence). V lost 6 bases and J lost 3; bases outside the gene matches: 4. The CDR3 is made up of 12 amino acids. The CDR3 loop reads CSAGTVYYGYTF. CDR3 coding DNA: TGCAGTGCCGGGACAGTATACTATGGCTACACCTTC.

The CDR3 nucleotides are TGTGCCAGCAGCTCGGACTCGGGGGTCGCTGAAGCTTTCTTT. This codes for CASSSDSGVAEAFF. The chain has TRBV7-9 and TRBJ1-1; a possible D gene is TRBD1 (5 bases). The V end lost 4 bases, the J end lost 6 bases, and 15 bases lay between the germline ends. Germline-derived CDR1 and CDR2 are SEHNR and FQNEAQ (reference sequence). This CDR3 is built from 14 residues. Full variable domain (missing parts from reference TRBV7-9 and TRBJ1-1): DTGVSQNPRHKITKRGQNVTFRCDPISEHNRLYWYRQTLGQGPEFLTYFQNEAQLEKSRLLSDRFSAERPKGSFSTLEIQRTEQGDSAMYLCASSSDSGVAEAFFGQGTRLTVV.

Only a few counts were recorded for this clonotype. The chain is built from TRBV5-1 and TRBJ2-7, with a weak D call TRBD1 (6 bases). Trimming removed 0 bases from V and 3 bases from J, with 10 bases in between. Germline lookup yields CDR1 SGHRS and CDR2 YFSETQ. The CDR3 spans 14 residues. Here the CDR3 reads CASSLDPGVYEQYF. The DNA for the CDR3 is TGCGCCAGCAGCTTGGACCCAGGGGTCTACGAGCAGTACTTC.

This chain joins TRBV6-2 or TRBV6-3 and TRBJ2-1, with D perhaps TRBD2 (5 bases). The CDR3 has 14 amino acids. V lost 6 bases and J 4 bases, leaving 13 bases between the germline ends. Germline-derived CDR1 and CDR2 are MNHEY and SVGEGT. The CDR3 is CASSHEGQYNEQFF. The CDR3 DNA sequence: TGTGCCAGCAGCCACGAGGGCCAATACAATGAGCAGTTCTTC.

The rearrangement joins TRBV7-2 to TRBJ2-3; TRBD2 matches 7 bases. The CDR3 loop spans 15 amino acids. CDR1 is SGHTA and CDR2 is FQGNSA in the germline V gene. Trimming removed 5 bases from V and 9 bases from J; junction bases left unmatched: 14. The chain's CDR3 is CASSPLAGVSGTQYF. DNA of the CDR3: TGTGCCAGCAGCCCCCTTGCGGGAGTTAGTGGAACGCAGTATTTT. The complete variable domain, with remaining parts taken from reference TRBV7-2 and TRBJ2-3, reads GAGVSQSPSNKVTEKGKDVELRCDPISGHTALYWYRQSLGQGLEFLIYFQGNSAPDKSGLPSDRFSAERTGGSVSTLTIQRTQQEDSAVYLCASSPLAGVSGTQYFGPGTRLTVL.